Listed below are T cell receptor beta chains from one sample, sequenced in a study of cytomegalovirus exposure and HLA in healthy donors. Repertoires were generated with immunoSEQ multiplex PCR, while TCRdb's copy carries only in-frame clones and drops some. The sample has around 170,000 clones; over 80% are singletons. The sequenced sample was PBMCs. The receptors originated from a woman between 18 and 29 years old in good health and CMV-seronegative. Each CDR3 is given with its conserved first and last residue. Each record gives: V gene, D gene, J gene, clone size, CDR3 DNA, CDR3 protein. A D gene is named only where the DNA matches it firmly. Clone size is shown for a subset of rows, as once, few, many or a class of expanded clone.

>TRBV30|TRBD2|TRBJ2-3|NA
TGTGCCTGGTCGTCGCTAGCGGGGGATGGAGATACGCAGTATTTT
CAWSSLAGDGDTQYF
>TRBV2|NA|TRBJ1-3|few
TGTGCCAGCAGTGTGCGGAGGCCCTCTGGAAACACCATATATTTT
CASSVRRPSGNTIYF
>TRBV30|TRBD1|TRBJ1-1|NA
TGTGCCTGGAGTGGGGCAGGGGGAGCTGAAGCTTTCTTT
CAWSGAGGAEAFF
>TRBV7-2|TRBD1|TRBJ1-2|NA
TGTGCCAGCAGCTTGTTATCGGGACAGGGGGTCCTCTATGGCTACACCTTC
CASSLLSGQGVLYGYTF
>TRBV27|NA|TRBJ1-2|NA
TGTGCCAGTTCACCGTTGGGCTCAGCTGGCTACACCTTC
CASSPLGSAGYTF
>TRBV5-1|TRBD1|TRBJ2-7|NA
TGCGCCAGCAGCTTGAGGGTGAGGACAGGGGGCTCCGAGCAGTACTTC
CASSLRVRTGGSEQYF
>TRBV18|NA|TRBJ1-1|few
TGTGCCAGCTCACCTTACTCGAAGAGCCACACTGAAGCTTTCTTT
CASSPYSKSHTEAFF
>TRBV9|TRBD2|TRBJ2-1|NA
TGTGCCAGCACCCGGACTAGCGGGGGGGCCAACAATGAGCAGTTCTTC
CASTRTSGGANNEQFF
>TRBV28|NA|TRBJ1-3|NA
TGTGCCAGCAGTCCAGGGTACGTCGGAAACACCATATATTTT
CASSPGYVGNTIYF
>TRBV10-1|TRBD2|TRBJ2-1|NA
TGCGCCACCTCTAGCGGGGGCCGCTCCTACAATGAGCAGTTCTTC
CATSSGGRSYNEQFF